These 14 T cell receptor beta chains came from one sample sequenced in a study of T-cell reconstitution after alpha-beta-depleted transplantation in children. Preparation of the TCRbeta library used unique molecular identifiers. MiXCR, applied by TCRdb to the PCR reads, yields one record per CDR3 protein. The sample lists around 600,000 distinct CDR3 sequences; 23% were seen once. Sample: PBMCs, mostly from graft donor cells, taken 360 days after TCRalphabeta/CD19-depleted stem cell transplant. These receptors originate from a boy younger than two who had a stem cell transplant for acute myeloid leukemia, so the T cells may come from the graft donor.

The rearrangement links TRBV11-2 to TRBJ2-3; D call uncertain. Trimming left V 4 bases short and J 2 bases short, with 16 bases between. The germline gives CDR1 SGHAT, CDR2 FQNNGV. This CDR3 spans 16 amino acids. The DNA of the CDR3 is TGTGCCAGCAGCTCTGGCGCGCGGCGAGCCACAGATACGCAGTATTTT. It specifies CASSSGARRATDTQYF.

The chain is built from TRBV20-1 and TRBJ2-3; TRBD2 aligns across 7 bases. With V trimmed by 5 bases and J by 1 base, 6 bases remained unmatched. The CDR3 totals 14 residues. Germline V gene data show CDR1 as DFQATT and CDR2 as SNEGSKA (reference sequence). CDR3 protein: CSAGTTVGTDTQYF. CDR3 bases: TGCAGTGCTGGGACTACGGTCGGCACAGATACGCAGTATTTT.

This clonotype came up many times. The rearrangement uses TRBV20-1 and TRBJ1-1; 8 nucleotides match TRBD1. Germline CDR1 and CDR2: DFQATT and SNEGSKA (reference sequence). J lost 11 bases, V lost 0 bases, and 11 bases had no gene match. The CDR3 is 14 amino acids. The CDR3 nucleotides are TGCAGTGCTAGAGATGGACAGGGTATAGGTTGGGCTTTCTTT. It encodes CSARDGQGIGWAFF.

This clonotype turned up a few times. V usage is TRBV28 and J usage is TRBJ1-1; the D is unclear. Germline V gene data show CDR1 as MDHEN and CDR2 as SYDVKM. CDR3 length equals 15 residues. Trimming pared 4 bases from V and 0 bases from J, leaving 12 bases between. CDR3: CASSSHGEMNTEAFF. The CDR3 DNA reads TGTGCCAGCAGTTCCCACGGGGAAATGAACACTGAAGCTTTCTTT.

This clonotype was picked up a small number of times. The V gene is TRBV29-1, the J gene TRBJ1-1; D possibly corresponds to TRBD1 (6 bases). The V gene lost 5 bases and the J gene lost 7 bases, with 11 bases spanning the gap. The CDR3 covers 11 residues. The V gene's germline CDR1 is SQVTM and CDR2 ANQGSEA. CDR3 in DNA: TGCAGCGTTTGCGGAGGGGGTGAAGCTTTCTTT. It translates to CSVCGGGEAFF.

This clonotype came up a few times. V is TRBV20-1 and J is TRBJ1-1, with D perhaps TRBD1 (5 bases). The V gene's germline CDR1 is DFQATT and CDR2 SNEGSKA (reference sequence). V lost 7 bases, J lost 11 bases, and 23 bases lay in between. The CDR3 has 13 residues. The CDR3 loop reads CSVLISIGERAFF. In DNA, the CDR3 is TGCAGTGTCTTGATCTCGATAGGGGAGAGGGCTTTCTTT.

This clonotype was seen only a few times. The genes are TRBV12-3 or TRBV12-4 and TRBJ2-2; possibly TRBD1 for D (5 bases). The length of the CDR3 is 14 residues. V shed 4 bases and J shed 5 bases, with 11 bases lying between them. The CDR3 spells CASSSRQTTGELFF. CDR3 nucleotide sequence: TGTGCCAGCAGTTCTAGACAGACAACCGGGGAGCTGTTTTTT.

The chain uses TRBV15 and TRBJ2-7; 10 positions agree with TRBD1. Germline values: CDR1 LNHNV, CDR2 YYDKDF (reference sequence). CDR3 length: 15 amino acids. V dropped 0 bases and J dropped 1; count of bases not matched to a gene: 0. This CDR3 is CATSREDRGSYEQYF. DNA of the CDR3: TGTGCCACCAGCAGAGAGGACAGGGGGTCCTACGAGCAGTACTTC.

The chain joins TRBV5-4 to TRBJ1-1; 8 nucleotides agree with TRBD1. The CDR3 spans 16 residues. The V gene end was trimmed by 2 bases and the J gene end by 1 base; junction bases not matched to a gene: 7. Germline assignment: CDR1 SGHNT and CDR2 YYREEE (reference sequence). The CDR3 reads CASSFWEGQGNTEAFF. As DNA, the CDR3 is TGTGCCAGCAGCTTTTGGGAAGGACAGGGGAACACTGAAGCTTTCTTT.

The chain combines TRBV4-2 with TRBJ2-1; TRBD1 matches 8 bases. This CDR3 comprises 19 residues. The germline CDR1 and CDR2 sequences are LGHNA and YNFKEQ. The junction had 17 bases not matched to a gene; V was cut back by 0 bases and J by 7 bases. CDR3 sequence: CASSQETMLRQGTKNEQFF. DNA for the CDR3: TGTGCCAGCAGCCAAGAAACCATGCTTAGACAGGGGACGAAGAATGAGCAGTTCTTC.

This clonotype was observed a handful of times. The J gene is TRBJ2-7, the V gene TRBV3-1, with D unclear. With 2 bases removed from V and 0 bases from J, the gap between germline ends came to 11 bases. CDR1 is LGHDT, CDR2 YNNKEL, per germline (reference sequence). This CDR3 region has 15 residues. The CDR3 protein is CASSQTIYSSYEQYF. As DNA, the CDR3 is TGTGCCAGCAGCCAAACTATCTACAGCTCCTACGAGCAGTACTTC.

The table lists this clonotype with many counts. This chain connects TRBV12-3 or TRBV12-4 to TRBJ2-2; D tentatively fits TRBD1 or TRBD2 (5 bases each). The CDR3 extends over 16 amino acids. V was shortened by 3 bases and J by 0 bases, with 11 bases between the two germline ends. CDR3 DNA sequence: TGTGCCAGCAGTTTCCTCCCGGGACCGAACACCGGGGAGCTGTTTTTT. Translated: CASSFLPGPNTGELFF.

The gene calls are TRBV5-4 and TRBJ2-7; no clear D. Trimming stripped 2 bases from V and 4 bases from J, with 10 bases between. CDR1 is SGHNT and CDR2 is YYREEE in the germline V gene (reference sequence). The CDR3 runs to 13 residues. CDR3 residues: CASSFNPDYEQYV. CDR3 DNA: TGTGCCAGCAGCTTTAACCCAGATTACGAGCAGTACGTC.

There are many counts of this clonotype. The genes are TRBV29-1 and TRBJ2-3, with D hard to call. Germline V gene data show CDR1 as SQVTM and CDR2 as ANQGSEA. V was shortened by 3 bases and J by 0 bases, with 13 bases between the two germline ends. The CDR3 runs to 15 residues. CDR3 sequence (DNA): TGCAGCGTTGAGGACCGCCGAGTTAGCACAGATACGCAGTATTTT. Translation: CSVEDRRVSTDTQYF.